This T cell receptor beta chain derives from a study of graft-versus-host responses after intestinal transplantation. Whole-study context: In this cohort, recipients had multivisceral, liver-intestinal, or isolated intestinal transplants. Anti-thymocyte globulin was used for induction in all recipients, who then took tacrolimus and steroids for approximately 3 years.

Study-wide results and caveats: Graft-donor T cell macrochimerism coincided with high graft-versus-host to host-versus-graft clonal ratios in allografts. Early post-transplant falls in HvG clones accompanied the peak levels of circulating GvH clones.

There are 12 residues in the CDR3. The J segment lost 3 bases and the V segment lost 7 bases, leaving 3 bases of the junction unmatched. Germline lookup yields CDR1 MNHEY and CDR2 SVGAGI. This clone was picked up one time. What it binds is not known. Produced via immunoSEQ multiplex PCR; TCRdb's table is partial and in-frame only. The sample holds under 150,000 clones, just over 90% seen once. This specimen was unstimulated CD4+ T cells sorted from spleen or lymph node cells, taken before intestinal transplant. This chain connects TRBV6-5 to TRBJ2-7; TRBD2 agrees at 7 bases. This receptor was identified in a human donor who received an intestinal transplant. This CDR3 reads CASTSGGYEQYF. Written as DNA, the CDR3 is TGTGCCAGCACCTCGGGGGGCTACGAGCAGTACTTC.